Below are 32 T cell receptor beta chains sequenced from a single sample in a study of cytomegalovirus exposure and HLA in healthy donors. The PCR had 60 Vbeta and 13 Jbeta primers. TCRdb keeps only in-frame clones here, not all; method: immunoSEQ multiplex PCR. The table lists some 60,000 clones, 85% of them singletons. Sequences were obtained from PBMCs. The receptors come from a female donor in good health and CMV-seronegative.

V usage is TRBV5-6 and J usage is TRBJ2-1; 7 bases are a match to TRBD2. Trimming took 0 bases from V and 4 from J; bases not matched to a gene: 13. CDR1 and CDR2 (germline): SGHDT, YYEEEE. This CDR3 spans 18 amino acids. The CDR3 reads CASSLGGGPASFYNEQFF. The CDR3, as DNA: TGTGCCAGCAGCTTGGGGGGAGGGCCGGCCTCTTTTTACAATGAGCAGTTCTTC.

The chain employs TRBV7-2 and TRBJ2-2, with a possible D match to TRBD2 (6 bases). The CDR3 totals 17 residues. V dropped 0 bases and J dropped 6 bases, with 17 bases sitting between them. CDR1 and CDR2 (germline): SGHTA, FQGNSA. CDR3 DNA: TGTGCCAGCAGCTTAGCCTTTCTCGGGGGAATGCCCGGGGAGCTGTTTTTT. It translates to CASSLAFLGGMPGELFF.

V is TRBV19 and J is TRBJ2-1, with 9 bases matching TRBD2. The CDR3 spans 14 residues. Germline values: CDR1 LNHDA, CDR2 SQIVND (reference sequence). The trim removed 4 bases at V and 6 bases at J, leaving 4 bases unmatched. This chain's CDR3 is CASSTGTSSNEQFF. In DNA, the CDR3 is TGTGCCAGTAGTACCGGGACTAGCAGCAATGAGCAGTTCTTC.

The rearrangement uses TRBV28 and TRBJ1-5, with D perhaps matching TRBD1 (5 bases). Germline-derived CDR1 and CDR2 are MDHEN and SYDVKM. There are 11 residues in the CDR3. The V end was cut by 4 bases, the J end by 9 bases, with 7 bases between. The CDR3 sequence is CASSSQGPQHF. The CDR3 bases are TGTGCCAGCAGTTCCCAGGGGCCCCAGCATTTT.

In nucleotides, the CDR3 is TGTGCCAGTGAAGACCAAAGGGGGGGCACCGGGGAGCTGTTTTTT. Its translation is CASEDQRGGTGELFF. This sequence joins TRBV19 and TRBJ2-2; D possibly corresponds to TRBD2 (7 bases). The CDR3 sequence is 15 residues long. CDR1 is LNHDA, CDR2 SQIVND, per germline (reference sequence). Between the trimmed V and J ends, which lost 8 bases and 4 bases, there was a span of 17 bases.

V and J are TRBV7-9 and TRBJ1-1; tentatively, D is TRBD1 (6 bases). The CDR3 length is 12 residues. V lost 2 bases and J lost 7, with 8 bases in between. CDR1 is SEHNR, CDR2 FQNEAQ, per germline (reference sequence). CDR3 loop: CASSLRTVEAFF. The DNA of the CDR3 is TGTGCCAGCAGCTTAAGGACAGTTGAAGCTTTCTTT. Full variable domain (outside the CDR3, taken from reference TRBV7-9 and TRBJ1-1): DTGVSQNPRHKITKRGQNVTFRCDPISEHNRLYWYRQTLGQGPEFLTYFQNEAQLEKSRLLSDRFSAERPKGSFSTLEIQRTEQGDSAMYLCASSLRTVEAFFGQGTRLTVV.

V gene TRBV2 combines with J gene TRBJ2-7; TRBD1 might be the D (5 bases). The V gene lost 6 bases and the J gene lost 6 bases, with 21 bases spanning the gap. Germline assignment: CDR1 SNHLY and CDR2 FYNNEI. This CDR3 has 15 amino acids. CDR3 amino acids: CASRGFTGGPGEQYF. The CDR3 coding sequence is TGTGCCAGCAGGGGATTTACAGGTGGTCCTGGCGAGCAGTACTTC.

This chain joins TRBV7-9 and TRBJ2-2; 11 positions agree with TRBD2. After removal of 7 bases from V and 7 bases from J, the junction contained 11 bases not matched to a gene. This CDR3 is built from 16 residues. Germline V gene data show CDR1 as SEHNR and CDR2 as FQNEAQ (reference sequence). This chain's CDR3 is CASTITSGGNNGELFF. The CDR3 DNA is TGTGCCAGCACCATTACTAGCGGGGGAAATAACGGGGAGCTGTTTTTT.

This chain connects TRBV7-6 to TRBJ1-4; D is undetermined. Trimming shortened V by 4 bases and J by 0 bases, and 9 bases separated the two germline ends. The germline V gene encodes CDR1 SGHVS and CDR2 FNYEAQ. The CDR3 sequence is 15 residues long. The CDR3 bases are TGTGCCAGCAGCTCTCAGGTTGCAACTAATGAAAAACTGTTTTTT. Translated: CASSSQVATNEKLFF.

This clone was seen a few times. This chain links TRBV19 with TRBJ2-7; weak D call: TRBD1 (5 bases). V lost 3 bases and J 3 bases, leaving 9 bases between the germline ends. There are 13 residues in the CDR3. CDR1 and CDR2 (germline): LNHDA, SQIVND (reference sequence). CDR3 DNA: TGTGCCAGTAGTATGGGCCAGGGCTACGAGCAGTACTTC. It codes for CASSMGQGYEQYF.

This chain joins TRBV29-1 and TRBJ2-1; D possibly corresponds to TRBD2 (7 bases). CDR1 and CDR2 (germline): SQVTM, ANQGSEA. V was clipped by 5 bases and J by 13 bases, with 18 bases between them. The CDR3 covers 12 residues. The CDR3 here is CSVKDAGALQFF. DNA of the CDR3: TGCAGCGTTAAGGATGCGGGGGCGCTTCAGTTCTTC.

This clone was seen a handful of times. The V gene is TRBV10-3, the J gene TRBJ2-3, with D tentatively TRBD2 (6 bases). Germline CDR1 ENHRY, CDR2 SYGVKD. This CDR3 is 14 amino acids long. Trimming cost V 8 bases and J 0 bases, with 12 bases left between them. The CDR3, as DNA: TGTGCCATCCGGAGGGAGACGAGCACAGATACGCAGTATTTT. It codes for CAIRRETSTDTQYF.

The rearrangement links TRBV7-2 to TRBJ2-1; D not certain. The CDR3 has 12 residues. Trimming pared 1 base from V and 9 bases from J, leaving 7 bases between. Germline-derived CDR1 and CDR2 are SGHTA and FQGNSA. The CDR3: CASSLVLSEQFF. CDR3 DNA sequence: TGTGCCAGCAGCTTAGTCCTCAGTGAGCAGTTCTTC.

This sequence joins TRBV6-5 and TRBJ1-1; D uncertain. Trimming removed 7 bases at V and 10 bases at J, with 22 bases between. From germline, CDR1 is MNHEY and CDR2 SVGAGI. The CDR3 totals 14 residues. The DNA of the CDR3 is TGTGCCAGCACTCAATCCGAAAATCGGGGAAGAGCTTTCTTT. Residues: CASTQSENRGRAFF.

This clone was counted once. Here the CDR3 reads CASSPSGGVETQYF. The CDR3 coding sequence is TGCGCCAGCAGCCCTAGCGGGGGGGTGGAGACCCAGTACTTC. This chain connects TRBV4-1 to TRBJ2-5; TRBD2 agrees at 12 bases. The V segment lost 4 bases and the J segment 5 bases; nucleotides outside the gene matches: 2. The CDR3 consists of 14 residues. Germline CDR1 MGHRA, CDR2 YSYEKL.

In this sample, this clone turned up a few times. The rearrangement links TRBV6-5 to TRBJ2-5; D remains unclear. CDR3 size: 12 residues. Trimming cost V 6 bases and J 7 bases, with 12 bases left between them. In germline, CDR1 is MNHEY, CDR2 SVGAGI. This CDR3 is CASSHGWATQYF. The CDR3 nucleotides are TGTGCCAGCAGCCACGGATGGGCGACCCAGTACTTC.

This clone was picked up one time. This chain links TRBV2 with TRBJ2-2; D not certain. The length of the CDR3 is 15 residues. Germline CDR1 is SNHLY and CDR2 is FYNNEI. The V gene lost 4 bases and the J gene lost 1 base, with 10 bases spanning the gap. The chain's CDR3 is CASSVAARNTGELFF. The CDR3 region has the DNA TGTGCCAGCAGTGTGGCGGCTCGGAACACCGGGGAGCTGTTTTTT.

This sequence joins TRBV19 and TRBJ2-1; D call uncertain. CDR1 LNHDA and CDR2 SQIVND come from the germline V gene (reference sequence). The CDR3 spans 13 residues. V was shortened by 4 bases and J by 7 bases, with 11 bases between the two germline ends. As DNA, the CDR3 is TGTGCCAGTAGTACTGACACCTTGAATGAGCAGTTCTTC. Translating it yields CASSTDTLNEQFF.

This chain uses TRBV6-1 with TRBJ2-7, with 7 bases matching TRBD2. Trimming took 1 base from V and 0 from J; bases not matched to a gene: 3. The germline CDR1 and CDR2 sequences are MNHNS and SASEGT. The CDR3 runs to 15 residues. The CDR3 loop reads CASSEGEGYSYEQYF. The CDR3 region has the DNA TGTGCCAGCAGTGAAGGGGAGGGCTACTCCTACGAGCAGTACTTC.

The V gene is TRBV19, the J gene TRBJ2-3; 11 bases are shared with TRBD2. Trimming removed 2 bases from V and 0 bases from J; junction bases left unmatched: 1. This CDR3 is built from 16 residues. Germline CDR1 reads LNHDA; CDR2 reads SQIVND (reference sequence). Here the CDR3 reads CASSIIAGGSTDTQYF. CDR3 bases: TGTGCCAGTAGTATAATAGCGGGAGGGAGCACAGATACGCAGTATTTT. The full variable domain, its missing parts supplied by reference TRBV19 and TRBJ2-3, is DGGITQSPKYLFRKEGQNVTLSCEQNLNHDAMYWYRQDPGQGLRLIYYSQIVNDFQKGDIAEGYSVSREKKESFPLTVTSAQKNPTAFYLCASSIIAGGSTDTQYFGPGTRLTVL.

The chain uses TRBV5-6 and TRBJ2-7, with 11 bases fitting TRBD1. Losses at the gene ends were 3 bases for V and 5 bases for J; bases not matched to a gene: 7. CDR1 and CDR2 (germline): SGHDT, YYEEEE. The CDR3 runs 15 residues. The CDR3 sequence: CASSSQPDRGHEQYF. The CDR3 DNA is TGTGCCAGCAGCTCCCAACCGGACAGGGGGCACGAGCAGTACTTC.

The chain uses TRBV5-5 and TRBJ1-1; TRBD1 aligns across 8 bases. Germline V gene lookup returns CDR1 SGHKS and CDR2 YYEKEE (reference sequence). V shed 3 bases and J 2 bases; nucleotides not matched to a gene: 6. The CDR3 length is 15 residues. CDR3 protein: CASSSLTGENTEAFF. In DNA form, the CDR3 reads TGTGCCAGCAGCTCCCTGACAGGGGAAAACACTGAAGCTTTCTTT.

This clone was counted once. The chain employs TRBV13 and TRBJ1-2; TRBD1 matches 9 bases. V shed 2 bases, J shed 4 bases, and the junction held 20 bases outside the gene matches. CDR1 and CDR2 from the germline V gene are PRHDT and FYEKMQ (reference sequence). The CDR3 consists of 20 residues. The CDR3 nucleotides read TGTGCCAGCAGCTTACTCACTCCGGGACAGGGCCCCGGCTTGAGCTATGGCTACACCTTC. It encodes CASSLLTPGQGPGLSYGYTF.

The chain carries TRBV15 and TRBJ1-2; 7 positions agree with TRBD1. Germline assignment: CDR1 LNHNV and CDR2 YYDKDF (reference sequence). Losses at the gene ends were 0 bases for V and 7 bases for J; bases not matched to a gene: 8. The CDR3 runs to 15 residues. This chain's CDR3 is CATSRDPRGSSGYTF. The CDR3 nucleotides are TGTGCCACCAGCAGAGACCCCAGGGGGTCCTCTGGCTACACCTTC.

The chain recombines TRBV9 with TRBJ1-3; TRBD1 agrees at 11 bases. Looked up from germline, CDR1 is SGDLS and CDR2 is YYNGEE. Trimming removed 3 bases from V and 0 bases from J; junction bases left unmatched: 8. The CDR3 runs to 18 residues. CDR3 coding DNA: TGTGCCAGCAGCGGAGGGACAGGGGGGCCCAGCTCTGGAAACACCATATATTTT. Translating gives CASSGGTGGPSSGNTIYF. The full variable domain, with the rest looked up from reference TRBV9 and TRBJ1-3, is DSGVTQTPKHLITATGQRVTLRCSPRSGDLSVYWYQQSLDQGLQFLIQYYNGEERAKGNILERFSAQQFPDLHSELNLSSLELGDSALYFCASSGGTGGPSSGNTIYFGEGSWLTVV.

The table lists this clone with a count of one. The V gene is TRBV10-1, the J gene TRBJ2-7; D may be TRBD1 (6 bases). The CDR3 length is 13 residues. CDR1 and CDR2 (germline): WNHNN, SYGVQD (reference sequence). Trimming removed 2 bases at V and 3 bases at J, with 8 bases between. As DNA, the CDR3 is TGCGCCAGCAGTGAGGACAGGTTCTACGAGCAGTACTTC. Translation gives CASSEDRFYEQYF.

The chain has TRBV4-2 and TRBJ2-5; TRBD2 agrees at 9 bases. Germline V gene lookup returns CDR1 LGHNA and CDR2 YNFKEQ. This CDR3 spans 20 amino acids. The J segment lost 1 base and the V segment lost 4 bases, leaving 19 bases of the junction unmatched. The CDR3 nucleotides read TGTGCCAGCAGCCCAGGGGGGCTAGCGGGAACGAGGAGAAGCCAAGAGACCCAGTACTTC. Translated, it gives CASSPGGLAGTRRSQETQYF.

This clone has a single count. This sequence joins TRBV6-5 and TRBJ1-5; TRBD1 matches at 10 bases. CDR1 and CDR2 from the germline V gene are MNHEY and SVGAGI. J lost 5 bases, V lost 0 bases, and 1 base had no gene match. The CDR3 has 15 amino acids. The CDR3 nucleotides are TGTGCCAGCAGTTACTCGGGACAGGGGTATCAGCCCCAGCATTTT. Amino acid sequence: CASSYSGQGYQPQHF.

This chain connects TRBV2 to TRBJ2-1; TRBD2 agrees at 8 bases. This CDR3 has 14 amino acids. Germline CDR1 SNHLY, CDR2 FYNNEI. J was trimmed by 4 bases and V by 10 bases; bases with no gene match: 9. The CDR3 loop is CATRGAGEYNEQFF. The CDR3, as DNA: TGTGCCACCAGGGGAGCGGGGGAGTACAATGAGCAGTTCTTC.

This chain uses TRBV28 with TRBJ1-1; no definite D call. The ends were cut back, 7 bases at V and 1 base at J, with 4 bases in the middle. This CDR3 is 11 amino acids long. Germline V CDR1 and CDR2: MDHEN, SYDVKM. This CDR3 is CASTGNTEAFF. In nucleotides, the CDR3 is TGTGCCAGCACAGGGAACACTGAAGCTTTCTTT. Supplemented by reference TRBV28 and TRBJ1-1, the full variable domain reads DVKVTQSSRYLVKRTGEKVFLECVQDMDHENMFWYRQDPGLGLRLIYFSYDVKMKEKGDIPEGYSVSREKKERFSLILESASTNQTSMYLCASTGNTEAFFGQGTRLTVV.

V usage is TRBV29-1 and J usage is TRBJ1-2; D is perhaps TRBD1 (5 bases). Trimming removed 7 bases from V and 2 bases from J, with 11 bases in between. CDR1 is SQVTM and CDR2 is ANQGSEA in the germline V gene. The CDR3 is 12 residues long. The DNA for the CDR3 is TGCAGCGGGGACTCGGGGAACTATGGCTACACCTTC. Translating it yields CSGDSGNYGYTF.

The chain joins TRBV18 to TRBJ2-6; D may be TRBD1 (6 bases). Trimming took 3 bases from V and 0 from J, leaving 9 bases between them. Germline V gene data show CDR1 as KGHSH and CDR2 as LQKENI. CDR3 length: 16 residues. In nucleotides, the CDR3 is TGTGCCAGCTCACCGGGGACACTCTCTGGGGCCAACGTCCTGACTTTC. Residues: CASSPGTLSGANVLTF.